The rows below give T cell receptor beta chains drawn from one sample of a study of blood T cell repertoires in COVID-19. TCRdb's copy holds only in-frame clones and misses some; the assay was immunoSEQ multiplex PCR. The repertoire holds fewer than 250,000 clones, 86% seen once, with roughly 6.2% in the top ten. Specimen: peripheral blood. These receptors came from a woman aged 80 or over with COVID-19, enrolled during active disease. Both conserved end residues are trimmed from each CDR3.

cdr3_aa: ASSRQQGETQY
v_call: TRBV4-1

cdr3_aa: ASSFSGGAGEQF
v_call: TRBV11-3

cdr3_aa: ASSEQFNTEAF
v_call: TRBV10-1

cdr3_aa: ASSWGVGGTDTQY
v_call: TRBV5-1

cdr3_aa: ASSSYGQGTGNTIY
v_call: TRBV13

cdr3_aa: ASSSTFGAKNIQY
v_call: TRBV19

cdr3_aa: ASSMSGTGGYNSPLH
v_call: TRBV19

cdr3_aa: ASSFGGGAVEQY
v_call: TRBV5-1

cdr3_aa: ASRSRSTFSEKLF
v_call: TRBV28

cdr3_aa: ASSLGGQGNEKLF
v_call: TRBV5-1

cdr3_aa: ASSLSGGRYNEQF
v_call: TRBV7-6

cdr3_aa: ASSQEWTSGETQY
v_call: TRBV4-3

cdr3_aa: ASSVDTSGGHYVGEQF
v_call: TRBV9

cdr3_aa: ASSPGGSEQY
v_call: TRBV3-1/TRBV3-2

cdr3_aa: ASYTGGATAGELF
v_call: TRBV19

cdr3_aa: ANGTEERYEQY
v_call: TRBV5-5

cdr3_aa: ASSFYRDSGNTGELF
v_call: TRBV6-2/TRBV6-3

cdr3_aa: ASTSHGTRRILSGYT
v_call: TRBV23-1

cdr3_aa: ASSSRAGGLDYGYT
v_call: TRBV5-4

cdr3_aa: SGRTGSNSGNTIY
v_call: TRBV29-1

cdr3_aa: ASSPKSGAADTQY
v_call: TRBV4-2

cdr3_aa: AIRDRENGPYSNQPQH
v_call: TRBV10-3

cdr3_aa: ASSSERGPTYEQY
v_call: TRBV7-2

cdr3_aa: ASSFSGGAGDTQY
v_call: TRBV13

cdr3_aa: ASSLDPGGNQPQH
v_call: TRBV7-6

cdr3_aa: ASSPAGSITYEQY
v_call: TRBV7-2

cdr3_aa: ASQGVNTEAF
v_call: TRBV12-3/TRBV12-4

cdr3_aa: ASSLADRAVSTLH
v_call: TRBV7-8

cdr3_aa: ASRPGTGNNQPQH
v_call: TRBV2

cdr3_aa: ASSPDRGQSYEQY
v_call: TRBV19

cdr3_aa: ASQRGASGGSYEQY
v_call: TRBV3-1/TRBV3-2

cdr3_aa: ASSDRQWSTDTQY
v_call: TRBV6-6

cdr3_aa: ASSRDSTNYGYT
v_call: TRBV5-1

cdr3_aa: ASSPGTGRRGYT
v_call: TRBV18

cdr3_aa: ASSLESSGSFANTGELF
v_call: TRBV5-1

cdr3_aa: ASSLGGTKSIGYT
v_call: TRBV5-4

cdr3_aa: ASSFGDPSNYGYT
v_call: TRBV5-6

cdr3_aa: AITKTGPQGTDTQY
v_call: TRBV10-3

cdr3_aa: ASSLATSSYNEQF
v_call: TRBV5-5

cdr3_aa: AWRDQLAGGFTDTQY
v_call: TRBV30

cdr3_aa: ASSFERSTDTQY
v_call: TRBV5-4

cdr3_aa: ASSLRGADTQY
v_call: TRBV7-9

cdr3_aa: ASSLSPGLETQY
v_call: TRBV7-2

cdr3_aa: SARDSSPLH
v_call: TRBV20-1

cdr3_aa: AISDWDRGSYEQY
v_call: TRBV10-3

cdr3_aa: ASRTGQQSYGYT
v_call: TRBV28

cdr3_aa: ASRHHEQY
v_call: TRBV28

cdr3_aa: ASSSTGSNTEAF
v_call: TRBV11-2

cdr3_aa: ASSLTSGANEQF
v_call: TRBV5-1

cdr3_aa: ASSPNRGSEKLF
v_call: TRBV18

cdr3_aa: ATDTGEWDTQY
v_call: TRBV28

cdr3_aa: ASSLARGAYTGELF
v_call: TRBV5-4

cdr3_aa: AWSSPYRDYSNQPQH
v_call: TRBV30

cdr3_aa: ATSRDGGNQPQH
v_call: TRBV15

cdr3_aa: ASSPGQGLNSGNTIY
v_call: TRBV14